Detailed here is one T cell receptor (beta chain). Its antigen is not known. The sample belongs to a study of liver allograft versus peripheral blood T cells. Study information: Repertoires of T cell receptors in transplanted livers were compared with recipients' peripheral blood repertoires.

V shed 5 bases and J shed 6 bases, with 16 bases lying between them. The CDR3 contains 14 residues. Per germline, CDR1 LNHNV and CDR2 YYDKDF (reference sequence). Findings of the study overall: Intra-allograft T cell receptor repertoires in the liver reportedly differed from peripheral blood repertoires.

Each CDR3 protein is one row after TCRdb ran MiXCR on the reads. The table lists about 14,000 distinct CDR3 sequences, roughly 22% of them singletons. This rearrangement joins TRBV15 to TRBJ1-2; TRBD1 is a possible D gene (6 bases). This TCR derives from a human patient who had a liver transplant. Some T cells may be the graft donor's. The CDR3 sequence: CATSSGVGGDGYTF. The CDR3 nucleotides are TGTGCCACCAGCTCGGGGGTGGGGGGCGATGGCTACACCTTC.